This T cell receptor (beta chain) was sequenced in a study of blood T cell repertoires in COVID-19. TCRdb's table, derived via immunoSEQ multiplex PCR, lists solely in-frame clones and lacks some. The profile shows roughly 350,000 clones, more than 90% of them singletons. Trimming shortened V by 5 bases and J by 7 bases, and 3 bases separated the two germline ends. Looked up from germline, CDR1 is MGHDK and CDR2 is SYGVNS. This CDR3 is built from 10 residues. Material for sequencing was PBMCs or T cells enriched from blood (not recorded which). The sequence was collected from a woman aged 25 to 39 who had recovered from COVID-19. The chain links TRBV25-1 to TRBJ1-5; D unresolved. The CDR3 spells CASSSQPQHF. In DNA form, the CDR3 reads TGTGCCAGCAGTTCACAGCCCCAGCATTTT.